This T cell receptor beta chain was captured in a study of OX40 agonist ivuxolimab in advanced cancers. Study as a whole: Patients received the agonistic anti-OX40 (CD134) antibody ivuxolimab. Patients were infused with ivuxolimab every 2 weeks at 0.01 to 10 mg/kg.

To note about this clone: The antigen remains unidentified.

CDR1 and CDR2 (germline): SGDLS, YYNGEE. V was shortened by 4 bases and J by 0 bases, with 11 bases between the two germline ends. CDR3 length equals 14 residues. Study results and caveats: CD8+ T cells were the subset that, on average, had more expanded clones than CD4+.

Sequencing was performed with immunoSEQ multiplex PCR; in TCRdb, only in-frame clones are kept and a portion is missing. The sample includes tens of thousands of clones, just under 85% of them seen just once. The receptor was derived from an adult with an advanced solid tumor such as melanoma, head and neck, liver or kidney cancer. The chain links TRBV9 to TRBJ2-7; D perhaps matches TRBD1 (6 bases). Sequencing used CD4+ or CD8+ T cells sorted from blood, obtained in a trial of the OX40 agonist ivuxolimab. The CDR3 loop is CASSSRQASYEQYF. Written as DNA, the CDR3 is TGTGCCAGCAGCTCCCGACAGGCCTCCTACGAGCAGTACTTC.